The rows below give T cell receptor beta chains drawn from one sample of a study of cytomegalovirus exposure and HLA in healthy donors. Here immunoSEQ multiplex PCR was the method, and the copy in TCRdb shows in-frame clones only, minus some. In the table there are under 200,000 clones, 86% of which are singletons. Input material: PBMCs. Receptors were obtained from a woman in her 30s in good health and CMV-seronegative. CDR3s include the opening cysteine and the closing phenylalanine or tryptophan. D genes are given only for firm matches. A clone size is listed for some rows: how often the clone was seen (once, few, many), or a class if it is expanded.

v_call,clone_size,d_call,j_call,cdr3_aa,cdr3_nt
TRBV28,-,-,TRBJ1-5,CASSFSSNQPQHF,TGTGCCAGCAGTTTCAGTAGCAATCAGCCCCAGCATTTT
TRBV7-6,-,TRBD2,TRBJ2-5,CASSLGQGLGEETQYF,TGTGCCAGCAGCTTAGGCCAGGGACTAGGAGAAGAGACCCAGTACTTC
TRBV4-3,-,-,TRBJ1-6,CASSQDTGKYSPLHF,TGCGCCAGCAGCCAAGATACAGGGAAGTATTCACCCCTCCACTTT
TRBV6-6,-,-,TRBJ1-5,CASSLDSNQPQHF,TGTGCCAGCAGTCTCGATAGCAATCAGCCCCAGCATTTT
TRBV18,-,-,TRBJ2-7,CASSPPRSYEQYF,TGTGCCAGCTCACCACCGCGGAGCTACGAGCAGTACTTC
TRBV7-7,-,-,TRBJ2-5,CASSRSDQETQYF,TGTGCTAGCAGCCGTAGCGACCAAGAGACCCAGTACTTC
TRBV7-9,-,-,TRBJ2-4,CASSVNLGVAAKNIQYF,TGTGCCAGCAGCGTTAACCTGGGGGTGGCGGCCAAAAACATTCAGTACTTC
TRBV6-5,-,-,TRBJ1-2,CASSPKQVYGYTF,TGTGCCAGCAGCCCGAAACAGGTCTATGGCTACACCTTC
TRBV5-6,-,TRBD1,TRBJ2-6,CASSDLGTGEVGNILTF,TGTGCCAGCAGCGACCTAGGGACAGGGGAGGTCGGTAACATCCTGACTTTC
TRBV18,-,-,TRBJ2-7,CASSAGYLPSYEQYF,TGTGCCAGCTCAGCAGGGTACCTTCCGTCCTACGAGCAGTACTTC
TRBV6-6,-,-,TRBJ2-3,CASKGADTQYF,TGTGCCAGCAAGGGGGCAGATACGCAGTATTTT
TRBV7-2,-,TRBD2,TRBJ2-7,CASSLGPASGSYEQYF,TGTGCCAGCAGCTTAGGACCGGCTAGCGGGAGCTACGAGCAGTACTTC
TRBV27,-,-,TRBJ2-7,CASSLLLGYEQYF,TGTGCCAGCAGTCTCCTCCTCGGGTACGAGCAGTACTTC
TRBV6-1,-,-,TRBJ1-2,CASSFPGHYGYTF,TGTGCCAGCAGTTTCCCGGGCCACTATGGCTACACCTTC
TRBV6-1,-,-,TRBJ1-5,CASGPGRSNQPQHF,TGTGCCAGCGGGCCCGGACGGAGCAATCAGCCCCAGCATTTT
TRBV6-1,once,TRBD1,TRBJ1-5,CASSEGTGVSQPQHF,TGTGCCAGCAGTGAAGGGACAGGGGTTAGTCAGCCCCAGCATTTT
TRBV2,-,-,TRBJ2-3,CASSERGPTDTQYF,TGTGCCAGCAGTGAACGGGGCCCCACAGATACGCAGTATTTT
TRBV6-1,-,-,TRBJ2-7,CASSEPDTKQYF,TGTGCCAGCAGCGAGCCTGACACCAAGCAGTACTTC
TRBV27,-,-,TRBJ2-1,CASSLGRFNEQFF,TGTGCCAGCAGTTTGGGACGGTTCAATGAGCAGTTCTTC
TRBV7-6,-,-,TRBJ2-3,CASSRRGERVIDTQYF,TGTGCCAGCAGCCGGAGGGGGGAGCGCGTAATAGATACGCAGTATTTT
TRBV6-1,-,-,TRBJ1-2,CASREGSFYGYTF,TGTGCCAGCAGGGAGGGTTCTTTCTATGGCTACACCTTC
TRBV30,-,-,TRBJ1-2,CAWSGQPGIHGYTF,TGTGCCTGGAGTGGACAGCCTGGGATCCATGGCTACACCTTC
TRBV28,-,-,TRBJ1-1,CASTRSWREVNTEAFF,TGTGCCAGCACCAGATCCTGGCGAGAGGTGAACACTGAAGCTTTCTTT
TRBV12-2,-,-,TRBJ1-6,CASRPIWTANNSPLHF,TGTGCAAGTCGCCCAATCTGGACGGCTAATAATTCACCCCTCCACTTT
TRBV4-2,-,-,TRBJ2-7,CASSQDGGDLYEQYF,TGTGCCAGCAGCCAAGATGGGGGAGATCTCTACGAGCAGTACTTC